One and the same sample provided the 20 T cell receptor beta chains below, sequenced in a study of neurological immune-mediated disorders. The time point was: longitudinal time-point 2. TCRdb used MiXCR to reprocess the 5' RACE reads, holding one entry per CDR3 protein. The repertoire holds 65,000 to 95,000 distinct CDR3 sequences, with nearly 6% as singletons. The material sequenced was PBMCs. The origin of the receptors is a woman aged 60-75 years with multiple sclerosis.

The table lists this clonotype with many counts. The chain employs TRBV7-2 and TRBJ1-5, with D uncertain. The germline V gene has CDR1 SGHTA and CDR2 FQGNSA. This CDR3 spans 15 amino acids. Trimming pared 0 bases from V and 1 base from J, leaving 7 bases between. CDR3 in DNA: TGTGCCAGCAGCTTAGCAGGGATCAGCAATCAGCCCCAGCATTTT. This gives the protein CASSLAGISNQPQHF.

V usage is TRBV6-5 and J usage is TRBJ1-1; 9 bases match TRBD1. V lost 6 bases and J lost 0; bases outside the gene matches: 8. CDR3 length equals 16 residues. The germline CDR1 and CDR2 sequences are MNHEY and SVGAGI. CDR3 coding DNA: TGTGCCAGCAGGGCAGGACAGGGGCGTATGAACACTGAAGCTTTCTTT. It translates to CASRAGQGRMNTEAFF.

V usage is TRBV5-1 and J usage is TRBJ2-1; no firm D call. The CDR3 runs 9 residues. V was clipped by 9 bases and J by 10 bases, with 8 bases between them. Germline CDR1 reads SGHRS; CDR2 reads YFSETQ. Here the CDR3 DNA reads TGCGCCATCATCGGGGAGCAGTTCTTC. Its protein product is CAIIGEQFF.

Comments on this clonotype: Being one base from a much bigger clone, this may be a read error. V is TRBV5-6 and J is TRBJ2-2; D gene uncertain. Looked up from germline, CDR1 is SGHDT and CDR2 is YYEEEE. CDR3 length equals 14 residues. V shed 4 bases and J shed 1 base, with 8 bases lying between them. The CDR3 DNA follows: TGTGCCAGCAGCAGAGACATGAACACCGGGGAGCTGTTTTTT. As protein: CASSRDMNTGELFF.

V usage is TRBV7-6 and J usage is TRBJ2-1, with 7 bases identical to TRBD1. This CDR3 spans 15 amino acids. The germline V gene has CDR1 SGHVS and CDR2 FNYEAQ. J gave up 3 bases and V 5 bases, and 7 bases lay outside the gene matches. This CDR3 is CASSTLGQFYNEQFF. CDR3 in DNA: TGTGCCAGCAGCACGCTGGGACAGTTCTACAATGAGCAGTTCTTC.

This clonotype appeared many times. The chain carries TRBV5-1 and TRBJ2-7; D remains unclear. Germline CDR1 SGHRS, CDR2 YFSETQ. This CDR3 is built from 14 residues. With 4 bases removed from V and 1 base from J, the gap between germline ends came to 12 bases. For the CDR3, the DNA is TGCGCCAGCAGCCCCTCGGGCCGTTCCTACGAGCAGTACTTC. Amino acids: CASSPSGRSYEQYF.

This clonotype occurred many times. The chain combines TRBV15 with TRBJ2-2; TRBD1 aligns across 9 bases. Per the germline V gene, CDR1 is LNHNV and CDR2 is YYDKDF (reference sequence). This CDR3 is 16 amino acids long. The trim removed 3 bases at V and 6 bases at J, leaving 8 bases unmatched. CDR3: CATSSPSGTGPGELFF. In nucleotides, the CDR3 is TGTGCCACCAGCAGCCCCTCGGGGACAGGGCCCGGGGAGCTGTTTTTT.

This clonotype was detected ten times or more. The V and J genes are TRBV12-3 or TRBV12-4 and TRBJ2-7; the D call may be TRBD1 or TRBD2 (5 bases each). Trimming took off 1 base at V and 9 bases at J, with 13 bases between the two ends. The CDR3 runs 13 residues. The CDR3 is CASSLVGRERQYF. CDR3 in DNA: TGTGCCAGCAGTTTAGTAGGCAGGGAGAGGCAGTACTTC.

The sample holds many counts of this clonotype. The CDR3 protein is CASSLWTRQSSYNEQFF. The CDR3 DNA follows: TGTGCCAGCAGCTTATGGACCCGACAGAGCTCCTACAATGAGCAGTTCTTC. The chain links TRBV7-6 to TRBJ2-1; the D gene is possibly TRBD1 (5 bases). Germline CDR1 SGHVS, CDR2 FNYEAQ. This CDR3 has 17 amino acids. Trimming removed 2 bases at V and 0 bases at J, with 14 bases between.

This clonotype was found many times. This rearrangement joins TRBV7-9 to TRBJ1-5; tentatively, D is TRBD1 (6 bases). From germline, CDR1 is SEHNR and CDR2 FQNEAQ (reference sequence). V dropped 0 bases and J dropped 8 bases, with 14 bases sitting between them. CDR3 length equals 15 residues. The CDR3 protein is CASSLATGSGEPQHF. CDR3 coding DNA: TGTGCCAGCAGCTTAGCGACAGGCTCAGGGGAGCCCCAGCATTTT.

Details on this clonotype: A much more abundant neighbour one base away suggests this may be a read error. V and J are TRBV5-1 and TRBJ1-1; the D is unclear. Trimming removed 4 bases from V and 4 bases from J, with 17 bases in between. The CDR3 consists of 15 residues. Germline values: CDR1 SGHRS, CDR2 YFSETQ. CDR3 residues: CASSPARWGGTEAFF. The CDR3 DNA sequence: TGCGCCAGCAGCCCGGCGAGATGGGGTGGCACTGAAGCTTTCTTT. Supplemented by reference TRBV5-1 and TRBJ1-1, the full variable domain reads KAGVTQTPRYLIKTRGQQVTLSCSPISGHRSVSWYQQTPGQGLQFLFEYFSETQRNKGNFPGRFSGRQFSNSRSEMNVSTLELGDSALYLCASSPARWGGTEAFFGQGTRLTVV.

This clonotype has ten or more counts. The rearrangement joins TRBV6-5 to TRBJ1-6; D perhaps matches TRBD1 (6 bases). This CDR3 region has 15 residues. Germline V CDR1 and CDR2: MNHEY, SVGAGI. V dropped 0 bases and J dropped 7 bases, with 10 bases sitting between them. The CDR3 DNA reads TGTGCCAGCAGTTACTCCGGGACAAAAAATTCACCCCTCCACTTT. Translating gives CASSYSGTKNSPLHF.

The sample holds a few counts of this clonotype. The chain links TRBV7-6 to TRBJ2-1; 7 nucleotides match TRBD2. The length of the CDR3 is 17 residues. The V and J ends lost 5 bases and 0 bases, in that order; junction bases with no gene match: 10. Germline lookup yields CDR1 SGHVS and CDR2 FNYEAQ. The CDR3 sequence is CASSLPGGKSSYNEQFF. Written as DNA, the CDR3 is TGTGCCAGCAGCCTACCCGGGGGGAAGAGCTCCTACAATGAGCAGTTCTTC.

This clonotype was seen repeatedly, ten times or more. The genes are TRBV5-1 and TRBJ2-7; D is undetermined. Trimming stripped 0 bases from V and 6 bases from J, with 16 bases between. The germline V gene has CDR1 SGHRS and CDR2 YFSETQ. There are 15 residues in the CDR3. CDR3 coding DNA: TGCGCCAGCAGCTTGGCCCGGCTTGACTCCGGCGAGCAGTACTTC. Translated: CASSLARLDSGEQYF.

The chain employs TRBV5-1 and TRBJ1-1; tentative D call: TRBD1 (5 bases). Germline V gene data show CDR1 as SGHRS and CDR2 as YFSETQ. Deletions cut 0 bases from V and 5 bases from J, with 14 bases between. The CDR3 has 15 residues. CDR3 coding DNA: TGCGCCAGCAGCTTGGGTCAGGGCCGAGGGACTGAAGCTTTCTTT. Amino acid sequence: CASSLGQGRGTEAFF.

This clonotype appeared many times. The chain couples TRBV5-4 to TRBJ1-2, with D uncertain. The CDR3 contains 13 residues. Between the trimmed V and J ends, which lost 4 bases and 5 bases, there was a span of 12 bases. In germline, CDR1 is SGHNT, CDR2 YYREEE (reference sequence). The CDR3 is CASSPGEGYGYTF. CDR3 nucleotides: TGTGCCAGCAGCCCCGGGGAGGGTTATGGCTACACCTTC.

This clonotype occurred many times. The chain joins TRBV12-3 or TRBV12-4 to TRBJ1-4; weak D call: TRBD1 (5 bases). This CDR3 region has 13 residues. V was pared by 1 base and J by 14 bases, with 14 bases between. Written as DNA, the CDR3 is TGTGCCAGCAGTTTAGTCACAGGACAAGAGCTGTTTTTT. This codes for CASSLVTGQELFF.

This clonotype was picked up many times. The genes are TRBV10-3 and TRBJ2-7, with 11 nucleotides matching TRBD1. Trimming at V came to 3 bases and at J to 5 bases, leaving 6 bases not matched to a gene. CDR3 length: 15 amino acids. The germline gives CDR1 ENHRY, CDR2 SYGVKD. CDR3 DNA sequence: TGTGCCATCAGTGAAGGGAGGGACAGGGGGAACGAGCAGTACTTC. Amino acids: CAISEGRDRGNEQYF.

This clonotype was observed many times. This sequence joins TRBV5-1 and TRBJ2-5; D uncertain. V was trimmed by 4 bases and J by 5 bases, leaving 15 bases between them. CDR1 SGHRS and CDR2 YFSETQ come from the germline V gene. The CDR3 has 14 amino acids. CDR3 sequence: CASSPSAYGETQYF. CDR3 in DNA: TGCGCCAGCAGCCCCTCAGCGTACGGTGAGACCCAGTACTTC.

There are many counts of this clonotype. The CDR3 DNA is TGTGCCAGCAGTTCCCCGATTTTCGGGGGAGGTTCCTACAATGAGCAGTTCTTC. Translation gives CASSSPIFGGGSYNEQFF. V and J are TRBV28 and TRBJ2-1, with D perhaps matching TRBD2 (6 bases). V gave up 4 bases and J gave up 1 base, with 20 bases separating them. CDR3 length: 18 residues. Germline V gene data show CDR1 as MDHEN and CDR2 as SYDVKM. Full variable domain (remainder filled in from reference TRBV28 and TRBJ2-1): DVKVTQSSRYLVKRTGEKVFLECVQDMDHENMFWYRQDPGLGLRLIYFSYDVKMKEKGDIPEGYSVSREKKERFSLILESASTNQTSMYLCASSSPIFGGGSYNEQFFGPGTRLTVL.